This TCR beta chain emerged from a study of cytomegalovirus exposure and HLA in healthy donors. General observations from the study: Links to common viral pathogens appeared, in a later analysis, for several of the most significant clusters. According to an earlier analysis, most TCR beta V segments yielded productive rearrangements about 87% or about 30% of the time. Presence/absence analyses rested on an assumption that sequencing depth was roughly uniform across donors.

Healthy donors of bone marrow made up the group. With respect to this clone: The antigen is not known.

Germline values: CDR1 SGDLS, CDR2 YYNGEE. V lost 4 bases and J lost 3; bases outside the gene matches: 3. The CDR3 is 13 amino acids. PCR used 60 Vbeta primers and 13 Jbeta primers. Produced via immunoSEQ multiplex PCR; TCRdb's table is partial and in-frame only. The repertoire table contains roughly 30,000 clones. The rearrangement joins TRBV9 to TRBJ1-1; 7 nucleotides line up with TRBD1. The sample consisted of PBMCs. The source is a woman in her forties in good health and CMV-seropositive. The CDR3 here is CASSPQGYTEAFF. CDR3 coding DNA: TGTGCCAGCAGCCCACAGGGGTACACTGAAGCTTTCTTT.